Below are 14 T cell receptor beta chains sequenced from a single sample in a study of blood T cell repertoires in COVID-19. Profiling relied on immunoSEQ multiplex PCR, and the TCRdb table lists in-frame clones only, not all of them. The sample lists 150,000 to 200,000 clones; 85% to 95% were seen once. Sequencing was done on a sample of peripheral blood. These receptors originate from a man in his fifties with acute or convalescent COVID-19.

The rearrangement joins TRBV13 to TRBJ2-7; 9 bases match TRBD1. Germline V gene lookup returns CDR1 PRHDT and CDR2 FYEKMQ (reference sequence). Trimming cost V 3 bases and J 4 bases; bases outside gene matches: 7. This CDR3 is 15 amino acids long. CDR3 region: CASSLGGQGAYEQYF. The CDR3 region has the DNA TGTGCCAGCAGCTTGGGGGGACAGGGCGCTTACGAGCAGTACTTC.

Regarding this clone: The identical CDR3 is also encoded by other nucleotide sequences in the sample. This chain connects TRBV7-9 to TRBJ2-7, with 13 nucleotides matching TRBD2. The CDR3 runs 15 residues. Germline V gives CDR1 SEHNR, CDR2 FQNEAQ (reference sequence). V gave up 5 bases and J gave up 5 bases; unmatched junction bases: 6. This CDR3 is CASSPWTSGSDEQYF. DNA for the CDR3: TGTGCCAGCAGCCCCTGGACTAGCGGGAGCGACGAGCAGTACTTC.

The chain couples TRBV6-5 to TRBJ2-3; 8 positions agree with TRBD2. After removal of 5 bases from V and 13 bases from J, the junction contained 17 bases not matched to a gene. The germline gives CDR1 MNHEY, CDR2 SVGAGI. The CDR3 sequence is 15 residues long. CDR3 DNA sequence: TGTGCCAGCAGTCCCCGGGGCAGCGGGGGCCCCTTGGAGTATTTT. It codes for CASSPRGSGGPLEYF.

This chain connects TRBV28 to TRBJ1-2; 10 bases are shared with TRBD1. The germline V gene encodes CDR1 MDHEN and CDR2 SYDVKM. The CDR3 has 14 residues. Trimming removed 6 bases from V and 2 bases from J; junction bases left unmatched: 3. The CDR3 is CASRTGQGNYGYTF. The CDR3 bases are TGTGCCAGCAGAACGGGACAGGGGAACTATGGCTACACCTTC.

The chain links TRBV2 to TRBJ2-3; D call uncertain. This CDR3 comprises 11 residues. The germline V and J ends were trimmed by 5 bases and 4 bases, with 4 bases remaining between them. Looked up from germline, CDR1 is SNHLY and CDR2 is FYNNEI. CDR3: CASSQSDTQYF. The DNA of the CDR3 is TGTGCCAGCAGTCAATCAGATACGCAGTATTTT.

The chain employs TRBV7-9 and TRBJ2-7, with TRBD2 matching over 15 bases. CDR3 length: 18 amino acids. The V gene end was trimmed by 5 bases and the J gene end by 1 base; junction bases not matched to a gene: 9. The germline gives CDR1 SEHNR, CDR2 FQNEAQ (reference sequence). CDR3 residues: CASSPTGTSGRKSYEQYF. CDR3 sequence (DNA): TGTGCCAGCAGCCCCACCGGGACTAGCGGGAGGAAATCCTACGAGCAGTACTTC. Looking up the rest from reference TRBV7-9 and TRBJ2-7 gives the full variable domain: DTGVSQNPRHKITKRGQNVTFRCDPISEHNRLYWYRQTLGQGPEFLTYFQNEAQLEKSRLLSDRFSAERPKGSFSTLEIQRTEQGDSAMYLCASSPTGTSGRKSYEQYFGPGTRLTVT.

The chain recombines TRBV28 with TRBJ2-7; a possible D gene is TRBD1 (6 bases). The V gene's germline CDR1 is MDHEN and CDR2 SYDVKM. V lost 5 bases and J lost 1, with 18 bases in between. This CDR3 is built from 16 residues. CDR3 amino acids: CASSALQGPSSYEQYF. The CDR3 DNA sequence: TGTGCCAGCAGTGCATTACAGGGTCCGTCTTCCTACGAGCAGTACTTC.

This chain joins TRBV19 and TRBJ2-1; possibly TRBD2 for D (6 bases). The germline CDR1 and CDR2 sequences are LNHDA and SQIVND (reference sequence). This CDR3 is built from 14 residues. Trimming took 7 bases from V and 7 from J, leaving 17 bases between them. The DNA for the CDR3 is TGTGCCAGTACAAGCGGGCGGATCCCTAATGAGCAGTTCTTC. This sequence encodes CASTSGRIPNEQFF.

The chain links TRBV18 to TRBJ2-7; 8 bases map to TRBD2. The V gene's germline CDR1 is KGHSH and CDR2 LQKENI. After removal of 3 bases from V and 6 bases from J, the junction contained 4 bases not matched to a gene. This CDR3 contains 13 residues. The CDR3 spells CASSPREGLEQYF. The CDR3, as DNA: TGTGCCAGCTCACCCCGGGAGGGCCTCGAGCAGTACTTC.

The chain has TRBV5-6 and TRBJ2-7; D unresolved. The CDR3 has 13 residues. Trimming shortened V by 4 bases and J by 6 bases, and 14 bases separated the two germline ends. Germline lookup yields CDR1 SGHDT and CDR2 YYEEEE. CDR3 bases: TGTGCCAGCAGCCTGGGCCGAACCGGCGAGCAGTACTTC. Translated, it gives CASSLGRTGEQYF. The entire variable domain, with the rest obtained from reference TRBV5-6 and TRBJ2-7, is as follows: DAGVTQSPTHLIKTRGQQVTLRCSPKSGHDTVSWYQQALGQGPQFIFQYYEEEERQRGNFPDRFSGHQFPNYSSELNVNALLLGDSALYLCASSLGRTGEQYFGPGTRLTVT.

V and J are TRBV6-5 and TRBJ2-7; tentative D call: TRBD1 (6 bases). Germline CDR1 MNHEY, CDR2 SVGAGI. The CDR3 contains 14 residues. V was pared by 6 bases and J by 3 bases, with 15 bases between. CDR3 protein: CASSVWGLNYEQYF. The DNA for the CDR3 is TGTGCCAGCAGCGTTTGGGGGCTAAACTACGAGCAGTACTTC.

The V call is TRBV5-5, the J call TRBJ1-1, with D perhaps TRBD1 (5 bases). The CDR3 extends over 16 amino acids. Trimming pared 2 bases from V and 9 bases from J, leaving 23 bases between. Germline-derived CDR1 and CDR2 are SGHKS and YYEKEE (reference sequence). CDR3 DNA: TGTGCCAGCAGCTTAGGGTGGGGCACTCAACAAGGTAAAGCTTTCTTT. Translation gives CASSLGWGTQQGKAFF.

In its sample, this clone was seen once. The V and J genes are TRBV28 and TRBJ1-6, with 7 positions matching TRBD1. CDR3 length: 15 amino acids. J was trimmed by 10 bases and V by 1 base; bases with no gene match: 7. CDR1 MDHEN and CDR2 SYDVKM come from the germline V gene. CDR3 residues: CASSLLNRGRSPLHF. CDR3 in DNA: TGTGCCAGCAGTTTATTAAACAGGGGTCGCTCACCCCTCCACTTT.

A remark on this clone: In the same sample, other DNA sequences code for this CDR3. V is TRBV9 and J is TRBJ2-3; 9 bases line up with TRBD2. This CDR3 contains 16 residues. V was clipped by 0 bases and J by 3 bases; unmatched bases: 5. Germline loops: CDR1 SGDLS, CDR2 YYNGEE. This CDR3 reads CASSVGGSGSTDTQYF. CDR3 coding DNA: TGTGCCAGCAGCGTAGGAGGTAGCGGGAGTACAGATACGCAGTATTTT.